A selection of T cell receptor beta chains follows, all from one sample in a study of blood T cells in healthy people across ages. TCRdb ran MiXCR on the 5' RACE reads and lists one entry per CDR3 protein. Of over a million distinct CDR3 sequences listed, 35% to 50% were seen once; the top ten hold approximately 17%. The sequenced material came from blood. The source of these receptors is a woman in her sixties in good health. Each CDR3 is given with its conserved first and last residue. A D gene is named only where the DNA matches it firmly. The size entry is marked missing in some rows and otherwise reads once, few, many or a size class.

16 NA TRBJ2-3 TRBV29-1 NA TGCAGCGTTGACACCCCGGGGGTATTGAGGACAGATACGCAGTATTTT CSVDTPGVLRTDTQYF
14 TRBD2 TRBJ2-3 TRBV5-1 many TGTGCCAGCAGTCTTAGCGGGCGCACAGATACGCAGTATTTT CASSLSGRTDTQYF
15 NA TRBJ2-7 TRBV7-2 few TGTGCCAGCAGCTTAGGCTTTTTATTGGGGAGTGAGCAGTACTTC CASSLGFLLGSEQYF
15 TRBD1 TRBJ2-3 TRBV2 few TGTGCCAGCAGTGGTCAGGGGACAGAGGCAGATACGCAGTATTTT CASSGQGTEADTQYF
16 TRBD1 TRBJ2-2 TRBV5-5 NA TGTGCCAGCAGCGTGAGCACAGGGGGCTTCATCGGGGAGCTGTTTTTT CASSVSTGGFIGELFF
15 NA TRBJ2-7 TRBV14 NA TGTGCCAGCAGCGATCCGGGACTCTTCCCCTACGAGCAGTACTTC CASSDPGLFPYEQYF
14 NA TRBJ2-3 TRBV7-3 few TGTGCCAGCAGCGACGGACTACCACGGGATACGCAGTATTTT CASSDGLPRDTQYF
17 NA TRBJ2-4 TRBV5-1 NA TGCGCCACCACATCTCAAGGGGGAAAGGCCGCCAAAAACATTCAGTACTTC CATTSQGGKAAKNIQYF
13 TRBD2 TRBJ2-1 TRBV2 NA TGTGCCAGCAGTCAGCGGGAGAACAATGAGCAGTTCTTC CASSQRENNEQFF
13 NA TRBJ2-1 TRBV29-1 NA TGCAGCGTTGCTCACCGCTCGGGGGAGACCCAGTTCTTC CSVAHRSGETQFF
14 NA TRBJ2-7 TRBV2 NA TGTGCCAGCAGTTCCTTTGACAGCTCCTACGAGCAGTACTTC CASSSFDSSYEQYF
17 TRBD2 TRBJ2-5 TRBV5-1 NA TGCGCCAGCAGCCTTATCCCCCTTAGCGGGAGTCTGGAGACCCAGTACTTC CASSLIPLSGSLETQYF
12 NA TRBJ1-2 TRBV6-5 NA TGTGCCAGCAGAGGGACAACCTATGGCTACACCTTC CASRGTTYGYTF
13 NA TRBJ2-7 TRBV9 NA TGTGCCAGCGCGGAAGGACAGAGCTACGAGCAGTACTTC CASAEGQSYEQYF
11 NA TRBJ2-2 TRBV6-5 once TGTGCCAGCACCCACGGGACAGAGCTGTTTTTT CASTHGTELFF
16 TRBD1 TRBJ2-6 TRBV24-1 NA TGTGCCACCAGTGAGGACAGGGTGAATGGGGCCAACGTCCTGACTTTC CATSEDRVNGANVLTF
14 NA TRBJ2-5 TRBV5-1 NA TGCGCCAGCAGTGGTGGGGGGGCGCGTGAGACCCAGTACTTC CASSGGGARETQYF
14 NA TRBJ2-1 TRBV5-1 NA TGCGCCAGCAAGAGCCAGTTGTCCTACAATGAGCAGTTCTTC CASKSQLSYNEQFF
15 TRBD1 TRBJ1-1 TRBV9 NA TGTGCCAGCAGCCCGGTGACAGGGGGAGGGACTGAAGCTTTCTTT CASSPVTGGGTEAFF
15 NA TRBJ2-3 TRBV5-6 few TGTGCCAGCAGCTTTCGCCCTGACCTCACAGATACGCAGTATTTT CASSFRPDLTDTQYF
19 TRBD1 TRBJ2-7 TRBV7-9 NA TGTGCCAGCAGCACCGGGACAGGGGGCATACTCCTTTTTTTTGACGAGCAGTACTTC CASSTGTGGILLFFDEQYF
15 TRBD2 TRBJ2-3 TRBV6-1 few TGTGCCAGCAGTGAATCTCGCGGGAGGGCCGATACGCAGTATTTT CASSESRGRADTQYF
13 TRBD2 TRBJ2-7 TRBV7-9 once TGTGCCAGCAGCGTAGTGGGAGGGGTTGAGGCGTACTTC CASSVVGGVEAYF
20 TRBD2 TRBJ2-1 TRBV7-2 once TGTGCCAGCAGCCCCCGGCGGACTAGCGGAACGATGAGCTCCTACAATGAGCAGTTCTTC CASSPRRTSGTMSSYNEQFF
15 TRBD1 TRBJ2-5 TRBV9 few TGTGCCAGCAGCGCAAGACAGGGGTCACAAGAGACCCAGTACTTC CASSARQGSQETQYF
19 TRBD2 TRBJ2-1 TRBV28 NA TGTGCCAGCAGTTTTGTTAGAGGAGCCGGGACTAGCGGGAGTGATGAGCAGTTCTTC CASSFVRGAGTSGSDEQFF
15 NA TRBJ2-5 TRBV10-3 NA TGTGCCATCAGTGATAGGGGGAGGCTGGGGGAGACCCAGTACTTC CAISDRGRLGETQYF
16 NA TRBJ2-1 TRBV9 NA TGTGCCAGCAGCGTAGGAGGGAGGGGGCAGTACAATGAGCAGTTCTTC CASSVGGRGQYNEQFF
15 TRBD1 TRBJ2-7 TRBV27 few TGTGCCAGCAGTCCGTCCGGGACAGGGGTCGACGAGCAGTACTTC CASSPSGTGVDEQYF
13 NA TRBJ1-1 TRBV29-1 NA TGCAGCGGTGGAGAGGGGTGGGACACTGAAGCTTTCTTT CSGGEGWDTEAFF
15 NA TRBJ2-7 TRBV7-2 NA TGTGCCGGCAGCCTCGGGGGTAGCGAGAAGAGCGAGCAGTACTTC CAGSLGGSEKSEQYF
16 NA TRBJ2-2 TRBV12-3/TRBV12-4 once TGTACCAGCAGCCTCCCAGGCGGCCCGAACACCGGGGAGCTGTTTTTT CTSSLPGGPNTGELFF
15 TRBD2 TRBJ2-3 TRBV12-3/TRBV12-4 NA TGTGCCAGCAGTCCCCTAGCGGGAGGGCCGAATACGCAGTATTTT CASSPLAGGPNTQYF
14 TRBD1 TRBJ2-7 TRBV6-6 once TGTGCCAGCGGGTCACAGGGGTTGGACTACGAGCAGTACTTC CASGSQGLDYEQYF
16 TRBD1 TRBJ2-3 TRBV9 few TGTGCCAGCAGCCCATGGACAGGGACAAGCACAGATACGCAGTATTTT CASSPWTGTSTDTQYF
15 TRBD2 TRBJ2-7 TRBV19 NA TGTGCCAGTAGTATTCTCGCGGGAGCTACTTACGAGCAGTACTTC CASSILAGATYEQYF
15 TRBD2 TRBJ2-7 TRBV2 once TGTGCCAGCAGTGTTTCCCTAGCGGGAATGAGCGAGCAGTACTTC CASSVSLAGMSEQYF
12 NA TRBJ1-5 TRBV7-9 few TGTGCCAGCAGCCGCAGGGATCAGCCCCAGCATTTT CASSRRDQPQHF
18 TRBD1 TRBJ1-1 TRBV6-1 few TGTGCCAGCAGTGTTAGGTCGACAGGGGGTCTGCGGAGCACTGAAGCTTTCTTT CASSVRSTGGLRSTEAFF
12 NA TRBJ2-1 TRBV20-1 NA TGCAGTGCTAGCGACCGGTACAATGAGCAGTTCTTC CSASDRYNEQFF
16 NA TRBJ2-5 TRBV5-1 NA TGCGCCAGCAGCGCCCTACCGGGACCCCGAGGAGAGACCCAGTACTTC CASSALPGPRGETQYF
13 NA TRBJ2-3 TRBV20-1 NA TGCAGTGCTAAACAGGGAACAACAGATACGCAGTATTTT CSAKQGTTDTQYF
17 TRBD2 TRBJ2-3 TRBV15 NA TGTGCCACCAGCAGAGATCAAGCGGGAGGGCCATCAGATACGCAGTATTTT CATSRDQAGGPSDTQYF
12 NA TRBJ1-6 TRBV12-3/TRBV12-4 few TGTGCCAGCAGTTTATGGAATTCACCCCTCCACTTT CASSLWNSPLHF
14 NA TRBJ1-4 TRBV9 NA TGTGCCAGCAGCGTTACCACGGAGGGGGAAAAACTGTTTTTT CASSVTTEGEKLFF
15 NA TRBJ2-1 TRBV3-1 NA TGTGCCAGCAGCCAGCGACGAACCTCCTACAATGAGCAGTTCTTC CASSQRRTSYNEQFF
19 TRBD1 TRBJ2-3 TRBV13 NA TGTGCCAGCAGCCACAGATCCCAGGGGACAGGGCCTAGCACAGATACGCAGTATTTT CASSHRSQGTGPSTDTQYF
18 TRBD2 TRBJ2-7 TRBV30 NA TGTGCCTGGAGTGTACAATGGGGACTAGCGGGAGGAACCTACGAGCAGTACTTC CAWSVQWGLAGGTYEQYF
16 NA TRBJ2-3 TRBV4-2 NA TGTGCCAGCAGCCAAGTACAGGCCAGTAGCACAGATACGCAGTATTTT CASSQVQASSTDTQYF
19 TRBD2 TRBJ2-3 TRBV7-9 NA TGTGCCAGCAGCGCCCCGGGCGGACTAGCGGGAGTTGGGACAGATACGCAGTATTTT CASSAPGGLAGVGTDTQYF
16 TRBD2 TRBJ2-1 TRBV7-2 NA TGTGCCAGCAGCATCCACACTAGCGGGACTTACAATGAGCAGTTCTTC CASSIHTSGTYNEQFF
15 NA TRBJ1-1 TRBV25-1 NA TGTGCCAGCAGTGATTCCCGACGCCGGGGCACTGAAGCTTTCTTT CASSDSRRRGTEAFF